This TCR beta chain was retrieved from a study of OX40 agonist ivuxolimab in advanced cancers. Study-wide results and limits: The study observed clonal expansion of CD4+ and CD8+ blood T cells by week 6 at 0.1 to 3.0 mg/kg. Some nonresponders also had low normalized T-cell clonal expansion.

CDR3 length equals 14 residues. V dropped 3 bases and J dropped 4 bases, with 10 bases sitting between them. Germline V gene lookup returns CDR1 LNHNV and CDR2 YYDKDF (reference sequence). Profiling relied on immunoSEQ multiplex PCR, and the TCRdb table lists in-frame clones only, not all of them. The table lists about 98,000 clones, around nine tenths of them singletons. About this clone itself: The antigen is undetermined.

The V and J genes are TRBV15 and TRBJ1-5, with D tentatively TRBD1 (6 bases). The source material was CD4+ or CD8+ T cells sorted from blood, sampled in a trial of the OX40 agonist ivuxolimab. The receptor's source is an adult with an advanced solid tumor such as melanoma, head and neck, liver or kidney cancer. The CDR3 bases are TGTGCCACCAGCAGTGGACAGATAAATCAGCCCCAGCATTTT. Its translation is CATSSGQINQPQHF. The whole variable domain, remainder taken from reference TRBV15 and TRBJ1-5, is DAMVIQNPRYQVTQFGKPVTLSCSQTLNHNVMYWYQQKSSQAPKLLFHYYDKDFNNEADTPDNFQSRRPNTSFCFLDIRSPGLGDTAMYLCATSSGQINQPQHFGDGTRLSIL.